These T cell receptor beta chains were read from a single sample in a study of human T cells and chemical hapten exposure. TCRdb analysed the RACE reads with MiXCR anew, one entry per CDR3 protein. The sample carries tens of thousands of distinct CDR3 sequences, around 13% recorded once. Material: whole blood, obtained in connection with sensitization to the hapten diphenylcyclopropenone (DPC). The source is a woman in her fifties or sixties with alopecia areata. Some clones in this sample may be carry-over from other donors' samples. Each CDR3 is given with its conserved first and last residue. D genes are given only for firm matches. A row's size may be missing; if present it is once, few, many or a size class.

TGTGCCAGCAGTCGTGGACTGGAGGCAGGAGAGCAGTTCTTC | CASSRGLEAGEQFF | . | TRBV2 | few | TRBJ2-1
TGTGCCAGCAGCTTAGGGGATTCAACTAATGAAAAACTGTTTTTT | CASSLGDSTNEKLFF | . | TRBV7-7 | . | TRBJ1-4
TGTGCCAGTCGCCCTTCCTCTGGGGCCAACGTCCTGACTTTC | CASRPSSGANVLTF | . | TRBV18 | many | TRBJ2-6
TGTGCCAGCAGCTTGGGACAGGGGGGTCACGGCTACACCTTC | CASSLGQGGHGYTF | TRBD1 | TRBV11-2 | few | TRBJ1-2
TGTGCCAGCAATAGGGGGCAGGACCTCGAGCAGTACTTC | CASNRGQDLEQYF | TRBD1 | TRBV2 | . | TRBJ2-7
TGCGCCAGCAGCTTGGGGGCAGATACGCAGTATTTT | CASSLGADTQYF | . | TRBV5-1 | . | TRBJ2-3
TGTGCCAGCAGCCACTCAGGTTCCTACGAGCAGTACTTC | CASSHSGSYEQYF | . | TRBV3-1 | many | TRBJ2-7
TGTGCCAGCAGTTACGGGGAATCCTACGAGCAGTACTTC | CASSYGESYEQYF | . | TRBV6-5 | many | TRBJ2-7
TGTGCCAGCAGTTACCAGGACAGGGGATACCAGTACTTC | CASSYQDRGYQYF | TRBD1 | TRBV6-6 | few | TRBJ2-5
TGTGCCTGGAGAGACCCTGACAGTACTAACTATGGCTACACCTTC | CAWRDPDSTNYGYTF | . | TRBV30 | few | TRBJ1-2
TGTGCCAGCAGTTTCGGTCTGGGGAGCGAGCAGTACTTC | CASSFGLGSEQYF | . | TRBV27 | few | TRBJ2-7
TGCGCCAGCAGCTTGGAGTCAAGTATCGACCGGGGCTACACCTTC | CASSLESSIDRGYTF | . | TRBV5-1 | . | TRBJ1-2
TGTGCCAGCATCCCATCACAGGGGGCTTGGGGTATCGGCACTGAAGCTTTCTTT | CASIPSQGAWGIGTEAFF | TRBD1 | TRBV28 | many | TRBJ1-1
TGCAGCGTTGATAGCGGATCGAACACTGAAGCTTTCTTT | CSVDSGSNTEAFF | . | TRBV29-1 | few | TRBJ1-1
TGCAGCGTCGCCGGGACTAGCGGGTGGGGCGATGAGCAGTTCTTC | CSVAGTSGWGDEQFF | TRBD2 | TRBV29-1 | once | TRBJ2-1
TGTGCCAGCAGTTCCTCCGACAGGGGCCTGTCTCAGCCCCAGCATTTT | CASSSSDRGLSQPQHF | TRBD1 | TRBV28 | many | TRBJ1-5
TGCGCCAGCAGCTCGACCTCCACAGGAAACACTGAAGCTTTCTTT | CASSSTSTGNTEAFF | . | TRBV5-1 | . | TRBJ1-1
TGCGCCAGCAGCTTCGGGACCCTTAATGAAGCTTTCTTT | CASSFGTLNEAFF | . | TRBV5-1 | . | TRBJ1-1
TGCGCCAGCAGCTTGAGCCAGATCTATGGCTACACCTTC | CASSLSQIYGYTF | . | TRBV5-1 | few | TRBJ1-2
TGTGCCAGCAGCACCGACAGGGCGTCTGAAGCTTTCTTT | CASSTDRASEAFF | TRBD1 | TRBV9 | . | TRBJ1-1
TGTGCCTGGATAGGGCAGCCCCAGCATTTT | CAWIGQPQHF | . | TRBV30 | few | TRBJ1-5
TGTGCCACCATGGGGATGAACACTGAAGCTTTCTTT | CATMGMNTEAFF | . | TRBV6-5 | many | TRBJ1-1
TGTGCCAGCAGACTCATCAAAGACTTCTCCTACAATGAGCAGTTCTTC | CASRLIKDFSYNEQFF | . | TRBV2 | . | TRBJ2-1
TGCAGTGCTAGAGCCGCAGATACGCAGTATTTT | CSARAADTQYF | . | TRBV20-1 | few | TRBJ2-3
TGCAGTGCTAGGGGCCCTAGCGGACCCTACTACGAGCAGTACTTC | CSARGPSGPYYEQYF | TRBD2 | TRBV20-1 | few | TRBJ2-7
TGCAGCGTTTCCGGGGACCTATGGAACTATGGCTACACCTTC | CSVSGDLWNYGYTF | . | TRBV29-1 | few | TRBJ1-2
TGTGCCAGCAGCTTAGGGAGTATGGGGAGCACCTACGAGCAGTACTTC | CASSLGSMGSTYEQYF | . | TRBV11-2 | . | TRBJ2-7
TGCAGCGTTAGACCAGGGAGGCTTCGTGGCTACACCTTC | CSVRPGRLRGYTF | . | TRBV29-1 | many | TRBJ1-2
TGTGCCAGCAGTTTCTTCCAGACAGACTCTGGGGCCAACGTCCTGACTTTC | CASSFFQTDSGANVLTF | . | TRBV12-3/TRBV12-4 | few | TRBJ2-6
TGTGCCAGCAGTATTAGCGGGAGGGCCAACACCGGGGAGCTGTTTTTT | CASSISGRANTGELFF | TRBD2 | TRBV12-3/TRBV12-4 | . | TRBJ2-2
TGTGCCAGCACGAGGACAGCAACAAACTATGGCTACACCTTC | CASTRTATNYGYTF | . | TRBV7-9 | few | TRBJ1-2
TGTGCCACCCGGGGACTTGGACTAGCGGGTAATGAGCAGTTCTTC | CATRGLGLAGNEQFF | TRBD2 | TRBV24-1 | many | TRBJ2-1
TGTGCCAGCAGCCGTGGACTAGCGGGTGACACAGATACGCAGTATTTT | CASSRGLAGDTDTQYF | TRBD2 | TRBV14 | many | TRBJ2-3
TGTGCCAGCAGTCCCCTGTTATCGGGTTCCTACAATGAGCAGTTCTTC | CASSPLLSGSYNEQFF | . | TRBV12-3/TRBV12-4 | . | TRBJ2-1
TGTGCCAGCAGCCTAGGGGGAGCTAGTGAAGATACGCAGTATTTT | CASSLGGASEDTQYF | . | TRBV3-1 | few | TRBJ2-3
TGCAGTGCTCAAAGGACAGGAGTCACAGATACGCAGTATTTT | CSAQRTGVTDTQYF | TRBD1 | TRBV20-1 | . | TRBJ2-3
TGTGCCAGCAGCTTAGAACTAGGACCCCTCCACTTT | CASSLELGPLHF | . | TRBV7-2 | . | TRBJ1-6
TGTGCCAGCAGCTTAGGGGCTGCCAGTAATGAGCAGTTCTTC | CASSLGAASNEQFF | . | TRBV7-6 | many | TRBJ2-1
TGTGCCAGCAGACTAGCGGGCACCTACGAGCAGTACTTC | CASRLAGTYEQYF | TRBD2 | TRBV7-2 | many | TRBJ2-7
TGTGCCAGTAGTATAGTAGTAGCGGGAGAGGGGAATGAGCAGTTCTTC | CASSIVVAGEGNEQFF | TRBD2 | TRBV19 | few | TRBJ2-1
TGTGCCAGCAGCTGGGGACCAGGACAGGGGCGGGAAAACATTCAGTACTTC | CASSWGPGQGRENIQYF | TRBD1 | TRBV11-1 | . | TRBJ2-4
TGTGCCAGCAGCAGGGAAGCCAGGGGGGAGCTGTTTTTT | CASSREARGELFF | . | TRBV7-9 | few | TRBJ2-2
TGTGCCAGCAGCAAAGAGTCCTACAATGAGCAGTTCTTC | CASSKESYNEQFF | . | TRBV7-2 | . | TRBJ2-1
TGCAGTGCTAGCCCCCCGGCGTACGGCAATCAGCCCCAGCATTTT | CSASPPAYGNQPQHF | . | TRBV20-1 | many | TRBJ1-5
TGTGCCAGTAGCCCACTAGCGGGAGCTTCCTACGAGCAGTACTTC | CASSPLAGASYEQYF | TRBD2 | TRBV19 | many | TRBJ2-7
TGTGCCAGCAGCTTATTCCCAGCGGGAGCGTCTATGGGTAATGAGCAGTTCTTC | CASSLFPAGASMGNEQFF | TRBD2 | TRBV5-4 | many | TRBJ2-1
TGCAGTGCTAGAAAAGTGGCCGGGACTAGCGGAGTCTTC | CSARKVAGTSGVF | TRBD2 | TRBV20-1 | few | TRBJ2-1
TGTGCCAGCAGGGAAGGGGGACTTGAAGCTTTCTTT | CASREGGLEAFF | . | TRBV2 | medium-sized | TRBJ1-1